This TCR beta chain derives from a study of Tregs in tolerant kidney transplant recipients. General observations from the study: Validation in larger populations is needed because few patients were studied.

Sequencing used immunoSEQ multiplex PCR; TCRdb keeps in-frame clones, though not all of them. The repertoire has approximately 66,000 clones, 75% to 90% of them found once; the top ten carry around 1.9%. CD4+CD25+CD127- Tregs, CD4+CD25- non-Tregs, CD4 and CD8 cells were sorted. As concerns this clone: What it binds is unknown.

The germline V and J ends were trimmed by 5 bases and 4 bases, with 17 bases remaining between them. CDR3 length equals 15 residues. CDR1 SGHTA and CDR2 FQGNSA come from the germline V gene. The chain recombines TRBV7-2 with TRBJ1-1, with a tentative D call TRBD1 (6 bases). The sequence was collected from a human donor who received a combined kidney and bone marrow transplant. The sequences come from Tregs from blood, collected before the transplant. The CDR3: CASSPTGLSLTEAFF. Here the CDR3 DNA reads TGTGCCAGCAGCCCTACAGGGCTCAGTCTCACTGAAGCTTTCTTT.